This TCR beta chain was recorded in a study of blood T cell repertoires in COVID-19. The CDR3 totals 15 residues. Looked up from germline, CDR1 is SNHLY and CDR2 is FYNNEI. The V and J ends lost 6 bases and 6 bases, in that order; junction bases with no gene match: 8. This clone showed up just once. TCRdb's copy holds only in-frame clones and misses some; the assay was immunoSEQ multiplex PCR. The sample includes about 200,000 clones, 82% of them seen just once. Sequenced input: peripheral blood. The gene calls are TRBV2 and TRBJ1-6; TRBD1 agrees at 7 bases. The receptor's source is a woman aged 70-85 years with COVID-19, enrolled during active disease. The CDR3 loop is CASSADRFINSPLHF. In nucleotides, the CDR3 is TGTGCCAGCAGCGCGGACAGGTTTATTAATTCACCCCTCCACTTT.